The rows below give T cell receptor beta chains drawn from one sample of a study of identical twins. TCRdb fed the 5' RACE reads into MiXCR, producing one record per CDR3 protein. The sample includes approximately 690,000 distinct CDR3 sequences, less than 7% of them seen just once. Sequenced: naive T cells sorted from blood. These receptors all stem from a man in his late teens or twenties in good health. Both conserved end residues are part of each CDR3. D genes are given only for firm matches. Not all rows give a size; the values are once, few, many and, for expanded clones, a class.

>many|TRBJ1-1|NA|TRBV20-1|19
TGCAGTGCTAGAGAGATCGGCGGGGTGGACAGAAACATGAACACTGAAGCTTTCTTT
CSAREIGGVDRNMNTEAFF
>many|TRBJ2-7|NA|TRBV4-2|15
TGTGCCAGCAGCCAAGGTACGGGAGCTCACTACGAGCAGTACTTC
CASSQGTGAHYEQYF
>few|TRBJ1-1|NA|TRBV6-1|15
TGTGCCAGCAGCCCCCTTACAGGGCGGCCGACTGAAGCTTTCTTT
CASSPLTGRPTEAFF
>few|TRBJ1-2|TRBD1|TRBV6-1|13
TGTGCCAGCAGTGGCAGGGGGCACTATGGCTACACCTTC
CASSGRGHYGYTF
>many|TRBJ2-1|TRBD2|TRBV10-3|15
TGTGCCATCAGTGGGGGGGGGATGGAGGTCGATGAGCAGTTCTTC
CAISGGGMEVDEQFF
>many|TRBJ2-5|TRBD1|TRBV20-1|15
TGCAGTGCCACTTCGGGGACAGGGCAATTTGAGACCCAGTACTTC
CSATSGTGQFETQYF
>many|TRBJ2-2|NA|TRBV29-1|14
TGCAGCGTTGGTCCGGGGAGGCAGGCCGGGGAGCTGTTTTTT
CSVGPGRQAGELFF
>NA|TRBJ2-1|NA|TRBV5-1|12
TGCGCCAGCAGCTTGCTAGGGCCCGAGCAGTTCTTC
CASSLLGPEQFF
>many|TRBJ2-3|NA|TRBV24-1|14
TGTGCCACCAGTGATAGGCTAGTTCGAGATACGCAGTATTTT
CATSDRLVRDTQYF
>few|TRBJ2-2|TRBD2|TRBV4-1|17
TGCGCCAGCAGACTAGAGGTACTAGCGGAAAACACCGGGGAGCTGTTTTTT
CASRLEVLAENTGELFF
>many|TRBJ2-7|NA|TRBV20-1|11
TGCAGCGGCGAGGTAACCTACGAGCAGTACTTC
CSGEVTYEQYF
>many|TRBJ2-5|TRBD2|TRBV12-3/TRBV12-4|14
TGTGCCAGCACCCCCGGGGGGATAGGGGAGACCCAGTACTTC
CASTPGGIGETQYF
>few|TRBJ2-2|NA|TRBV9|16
TGTGCCAGCAGCGTAGTTATGGGGGTGAACACCGGGGAGCTGTTTTTT
CASSVVMGVNTGELFF
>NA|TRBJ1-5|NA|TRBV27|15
TGTGCCAGCAGTCCCATTGGACGGATCAATCAGCCCCAGCATTTT
CASSPIGRINQPQHF
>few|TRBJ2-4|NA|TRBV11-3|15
TGTGCCAGCAGCTTAGATCCTGTGGGACCCCACATTCAGTACTTC
CASSLDPVGPHIQYF
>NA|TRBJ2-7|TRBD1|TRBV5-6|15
TGTGCCAGCAGCTGGGGGGGACAGGGGGCCTACGAGCAGTACTTC
CASSWGGQGAYEQYF
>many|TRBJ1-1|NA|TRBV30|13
TGTGCCTGGAGTGGTGACTTGAACACTGAAGCTTTCTTT
CAWSGDLNTEAFF
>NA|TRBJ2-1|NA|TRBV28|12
TGTGCCAGCAGATCGGGGATAACGGAGCAGTTCTTC
CASRSGITEQFF
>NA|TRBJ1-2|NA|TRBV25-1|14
TGTGCCAGCAGTGAACCCGATCCCCAAAGAGGCTACACCTTC
CASSEPDPQRGYTF
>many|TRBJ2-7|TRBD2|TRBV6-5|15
TGTGCCAGCAGTTACTTCGCTAGCGGGAGCTACGAGCAGTACTTC
CASSYFASGSYEQYF
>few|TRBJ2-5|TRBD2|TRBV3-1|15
TGTGCCAGCAGCTGGGGGACTAGAGGACAAGAGACCCAGTACTTC
CASSWGTRGQETQYF
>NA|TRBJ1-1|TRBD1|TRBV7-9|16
TGTGCCAGCAGCTCCTACAGGACAGGGGCGAACACTGAAGCTTTCTTT
CASSSYRTGANTEAFF
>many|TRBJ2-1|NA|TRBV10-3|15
TGTGCCATCAGACAGGAGCCCGAGCGGTTCAATGAGCAGTTCTTC
CAIRQEPERFNEQFF
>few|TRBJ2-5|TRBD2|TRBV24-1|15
TGTGCCACCAGCAGCACTAGCGGGAGTACAGAGACCCAGTACTTC
CATSSTSGSTETQYF
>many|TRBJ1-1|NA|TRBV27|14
TGTGCCAGCAGCCCCAACGGGGCAGGTCCTGAAGCTTTCTTT
CASSPNGAGPEAFF
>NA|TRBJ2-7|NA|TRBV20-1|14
TGCAGTGCTCCGCTCTTTGGCGGAGACTACGAGCAGTACTTC
CSAPLFGGDYEQYF
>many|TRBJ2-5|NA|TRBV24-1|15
TGTGCCACCAGTGATTTCAGCACCCGGGGGGAGACCCAGTACTTC
CATSDFSTRGETQYF
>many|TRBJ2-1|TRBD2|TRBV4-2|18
TGTGCCAGCAGCCAAGAGGGACTAGCGGGAGGACCGTACAATGAGCAGTTCTTC
CASSQEGLAGGPYNEQFF
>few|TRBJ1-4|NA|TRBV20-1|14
TGCAGTGCTACCCGCTCATGGGGGGTGGGGGAACTGTTTTTT
CSATRSWGVGELFF
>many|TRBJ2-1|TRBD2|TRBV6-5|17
TGTGCCAGCAGTTACATAGTGTCAGCGGGAGGAGCCAATGAGCAGTTCTTC
CASSYIVSAGGANEQFF
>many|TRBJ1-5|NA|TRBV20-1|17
TGCAGTGCCCCAAGGGCCCAACAGGGAACGAGCAATCAGCCCCAGCATTTT
CSAPRAQQGTSNQPQHF
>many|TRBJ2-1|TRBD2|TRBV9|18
TGTGCCAGCAGCGTATCGGTCGGTAGCGGGGACTCCTACAATGAGCAGTTCTTC
CASSVSVGSGDSYNEQFF
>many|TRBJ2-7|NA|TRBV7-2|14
TGTGCCAGCAGCTTAGCCGCAGGGATGAGCGAGCAGTACTTC
CASSLAAGMSEQYF
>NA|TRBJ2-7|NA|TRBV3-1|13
TGTGCCAGCAGCCAAGACAACTACTACGAGCAGTACTTC
CASSQDNYYEQYF
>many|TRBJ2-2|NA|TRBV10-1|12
TGCGCCAGCAGTCCCGATTCCGGGGAGCTGTTTTTT
CASSPDSGELFF
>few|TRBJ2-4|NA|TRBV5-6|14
TGTGCCAGCAGCTTGGGGACCCCAGGTGACATTCAGTACTTC
CASSLGTPGDIQYF
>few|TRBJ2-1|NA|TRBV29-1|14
TGCAGCGTTGGGGAGGCCGCGTGGAACAATGAGCAGTTCTTC
CSVGEAAWNNEQFF
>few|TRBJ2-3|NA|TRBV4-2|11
TGTGCCAGCAGCCAAGATCTCCGTCGGTATTTT
CASSQDLRRYF